This record looks at one T cell receptor beta chain sequence and its context. Its target is not known. The CDR3 consists of 16 residues. Germline V gene sequence: CDR1 SGDLS, CDR2 YYNGEE. Losses at the gene ends were 4 bases for V and 2 bases for J; bases not matched to a gene: 6. The data originate from a study of TIL therapy for anti-PD-1-resistant metastatic lung cancer. Study background: Four tumors were EGFR-mutant and two were ALK-rearranged.

Findings and limits, study-wide: This highly selected cohort may not generalize to typical lung cancer patients.

Sequencing used immunoSEQ v3. Assay: immunoSEQ multiplex PCR; the TCRdb copy retains only in-frame clones and omits some. The data contain 40,000 to 60,000 clones, approximately 79% of them seen just once; the ten biggest clones take up 4% to 5.5%. Time point denoted: pre-treatment sample, taken before nivolumab and TIL therapy. Patients were adults with stage 4 NSCLC. The clonotype originates from a woman between 25 and 80 years old with non-small cell lung cancer. The chain joins TRBV9 to TRBJ2-3; 11 nucleotides agree with TRBD2. Here the sequenced sample was blood, taken at baseline. CDR3 DNA: TGTGCCAGCAGCATTATAGCGGGAGGGGTCACAGATACGCAGTATTTT. Protein: CASSIIAGGVTDTQYF.